The 11 T cell receptor beta chains below all came from one sample that was sequenced in a study of cytomegalovirus exposure and HLA in healthy donors. With 60 Vbeta and 13 Jbeta primers, the PCR was carried out. Using immunoSEQ multiplex PCR, the repertoire was profiled, and TCRdb retains in-frame clones only, with some absent. The profile covers about 97,000 clones, with roughly 76% appearing a single time and about 3.5% taken by the ten largest. Sequenced sample: PBMCs. The receptors here all came from a man aged 40-50 years in good health and CMV-seronegative.

The sample holds a few counts of this clone. This rearrangement joins TRBV27 to TRBJ2-7, with D unresolved. V was pared by 4 bases and J by 5 bases, with 24 bases between. There are 17 residues in the CDR3. Looked up from germline, CDR1 is MNHEY and CDR2 is SMNVEV (reference sequence). The CDR3 loop reads CASSYPPGEVDGHEQYF. The CDR3, as DNA: TGTGCCAGCAGTTATCCCCCCGGTGAGGTAGACGGCCACGAGCAGTACTTC.

V usage is TRBV18 and J usage is TRBJ1-2; the match to TRBD1 covers 7 bases. The CDR3 contains 15 residues. V lost 3 bases to trimming and J lost 6 bases; unmatched junction nucleotides: 10. Germline lookup yields CDR1 KGHSH and CDR2 LQKENI. The CDR3 region is CASSPTGDSGNGYTF. The CDR3 DNA reads TGTGCCAGCTCACCCACCGGGGACAGCGGTAATGGCTACACCTTC.

Only a few counts were recorded for this clone. The chain couples TRBV4-1 to TRBJ1-1; D remains unclear. Germline V CDR1 and CDR2: MGHRA, YSYEKL. V lost 4 bases, J lost 7 bases, and 16 bases lay in between. This CDR3 is 14 amino acids long. CDR3 bases: TGCGCCAGCAGCCTAGGTATACTCGGACTTGAAGCTTTCTTT. This translates into CASSLGILGLEAFF.

The rearrangement joins TRBV30 to TRBJ2-3; 7 bases agree with TRBD1. The CDR3 is made up of 14 amino acids. Germline CDR1 reads GTSNPN; CDR2 reads SVGIG (reference sequence). J was trimmed by 2 bases and V by 2 bases; bases with no gene match: 4. The DNA of the CDR3 is TGTGCCTGGAGTAAGGGGGCGTCCACAGATACGCAGTATTTT. This codes for CAWSKGASTDTQYF.

The chain is built from TRBV11-2 and TRBJ2-1, with 7 bases matching TRBD2. V trimming: 1 base; J trimming: 6 bases; junction bases outside the gene matches: 0. Germline V gene lookup returns CDR1 SGHAT and CDR2 FQNNGV. CDR3 length: 13 residues. Here the CDR3 reads CASSLAGGNEQFF. In DNA form, the CDR3 reads TGTGCCAGCAGCTTAGCGGGGGGCAATGAGCAGTTCTTC.

The chain joins TRBV4-1 to TRBJ1-2; D possibly corresponds to TRBD1 (5 bases). Germline-derived CDR1 and CDR2 are MGHRA and YSYEKL. V lost 1 base to trimming and J lost 4 bases, with 13 bases between them. This CDR3 region has 15 residues. This CDR3 reads CASSQAPGTLYGYTF. The CDR3 region has the DNA TGCGCCAGCAGCCAAGCCCCGGGGACTCTCTATGGCTACACCTTC.

The J gene is TRBJ2-3, the V gene TRBV2; D ambiguous. The CDR3 is 15 amino acids. V lost 10 bases to trimming and J lost 1 base, with 18 bases between them. The germline V gene encodes CDR1 SNHLY and CDR2 FYNNEI. The CDR3 coding sequence is TGTGCCACCCTAACCGACATCTCGCGCACAGATACGCAGTATTTT. It codes for CATLTDISRTDTQYF.

The J gene is TRBJ2-5, the V gene TRBV9; TRBD1 matches at 7 bases. Germline CDR1 and CDR2: SGDLS and YYNGEE. V lost 4 bases, J lost 4 bases, and 7 bases stayed unmatched. The CDR3 sequence is 14 residues long. The CDR3 nucleotides are TGTGCCAGCAGCCAGGGACAGATGATAGAGACCCAGTACTTC. Amino acids: CASSQGQMIETQYF.

The chain has TRBV10-3 and TRBJ1-6, with D perhaps matching TRBD1 (5 bases). This CDR3 has 13 amino acids. V lost 3 bases to trimming and J lost 8 bases, with 8 bases between them. Germline V gives CDR1 ENHRY, CDR2 SYGVKD. The CDR3 sequence: CAISDRDDSPLHF. In DNA form, the CDR3 reads TGTGCCATCAGTGACAGGGATGATTCACCCCTCCACTTT.

The chain links TRBV6-5 to TRBJ2-1; 7 bases are shared with TRBD2. Looked up from germline, CDR1 is MNHEY and CDR2 is SVGAGI. Unmatched junction bases numbered 5, after V lost 2 bases and J lost 4 bases. The CDR3 length is 15 residues. This CDR3 reads CASSYGAGIYNEQFF. CDR3 nucleotides: TGTGCCAGCAGTTACGGAGCGGGGATATACAATGAGCAGTTCTTC.

The chain carries TRBV20-1 and TRBJ1-4; D may be TRBD1 (5 bases). CDR3 length: 11 amino acids. CDR1 is DFQATT, CDR2 SNEGSKA, per germline (reference sequence). Trimming left V 7 bases short and J 8 bases short, with 11 bases between. CDR3 DNA sequence: TGCAGTGGGCAGGAGGGGGAAAAACTGTTTTTT. Translating it yields CSGQEGEKLFF.